A selection of T cell receptor beta chains follows, all from one sample in a study of cytomegalovirus exposure and HLA in healthy donors. The table came from immunoSEQ multiplex PCR; TCRdb's copy has only in-frame clones and leaves some out. The repertoire holds roughly 130,000 clones, with approximately 80% as singletons. Sequencing input: PBMCs. These receptor sequences come from a male donor in good health and CMV-seropositive. Each CDR3 is given with its conserved first and last residue. The D gene is left open where the match is weak. Size is omitted from some rows. Given values are once, few, many or a class for expanded clones.

TRBD2 TRBJ2-7 . TRBV5-1 TGCGCCAGCAGGCCGGGGCTAGCGGGGGGTTTTTTAGGTTACTACGAGCAGTACTTC CASRPGLAGGFLGYYEQYF
TRBD2 TRBJ2-1 . TRBV18 TGTGCCAGCTCACGTAAGCGGGGGGGAGCCTACAATGAGCAGTTCTTC CASSRKRGGAYNEQFF
TRBD1 TRBJ1-6 . TRBV5-4 TGTGCCAGCAGCCCGGACAGGGATAATTCACCCCTCCACTTT CASSPDRDNSPLHF
. TRBJ1-5 . TRBV30 TGTGCCTGGAGAGGGCCCAAGGGGCAGCCCCAGCATTTT CAWRGPKGQPQHF
. TRBJ2-2 . TRBV28 TGTGCCAGCGGAGGGTTTGGAAGCACCGGGGAGCTGTTTTTT CASGGFGSTGELFF
. TRBJ2-3 . TRBV7-2 TGTGCCAGCAGCTTATATGCAGATACGCAGTATTTT CASSLYADTQYF
. TRBJ2-2 . TRBV7-6 TGTGCCAGCAGCTTAGGGCCAGGGGCCGGGGAGCTGTTTTTT CASSLGPGAGELFF
. TRBJ1-5 . TRBV2 TGTGCCAGCAGTGAAGGAGGGATTCGCAATCAGCCCCAGCATTTT CASSEGGIRNQPQHF
. TRBJ1-6 . TRBV28 TGTGCCAGCAGTACAGGACGGAAAAATTCACCCCTCCACTTT CASSTGRKNSPLHF
TRBD2 TRBJ2-5 . TRBV5-1 TGCGCCAGCAGCCCGGGGACTAGCGGGCATCAAGAGACCCAGTACTTC CASSPGTSGHQETQYF
TRBD1 TRBJ2-7 . TRBV7-9 TGTGCCAGCAGCTTAGTGGAACAGGGGGCTTACGAGCAGTACTTC CASSLVEQGAYEQYF
TRBD1 TRBJ2-7 . TRBV18 TGTGCCAGCTCACCTTTACAAGGGACAGGCTACGAGCAGTACTTC CASSPLQGTGYEQYF
TRBD1 TRBJ2-1 . TRBV7-2 TGTGCCAGCAGCTTAGGTGGGGACAGATTCAATGAGCAGTTCTTC CASSLGGDRFNEQFF
. TRBJ2-4 . TRBV2 TGTGCCAGCAGTGAAAGCGAAGCCAAAAACATTCAGTACTTC CASSESEAKNIQYF
TRBD1 TRBJ1-1 . TRBV7-2 TGTGCCAGCAGCTACGGGACAGGGCCGGCGGAATTT CASSYGTGPAEF
. TRBJ1-3 . TRBV11-2 TGTGCCAGCAGCTTAGTTAACTCTGGAAACACCATATATTTT CASSLVNSGNTIYF
TRBD1 TRBJ2-7 few TRBV27 TGTGCCAGCAGCCGGACAGGGGGCCTTTACGAGCAGTACTTC CASSRTGGLYEQYF
TRBD1 TRBJ1-4 . TRBV10-1 TGCGCCAACGTCAAACGGACAGGGGATGATGAAAAACTGTTTTTT CANVKRTGDDEKLFF
TRBD2 TRBJ2-1 . TRBV7-8 TGTGCCAGCAGCTCGAGCGGGGGCTCCTACAATGAGCAGTTCTTC CASSSSGGSYNEQFF
TRBD1 TRBJ1-6 . TRBV27 TGTGCCAGCAGTTTAAAGGGGGCAAGCAATTCACCCCTCCACTTT CASSLKGASNSPLHF
. TRBJ2-3 . TRBV2 TGTGCCAGCAGTGATGCTTCTTTGAGCCTCACAGATACGCAGTATTTT CASSDASLSLTDTQYF
TRBD1 TRBJ1-5 . TRBV10-3 TGTGCCATCACGCAGGGGGCTAGCCAGCCCCAGCATTTT CAITQGASQPQHF
. TRBJ1-4 . TRBV6-6 TGTGCCAGCAGTTACGCGGGAAAGACCGAAAAACTGTTTTTT CASSYAGKTEKLFF
. TRBJ2-5 . TRBV27 TGTGCCAGCAGTTTAACAGGACCCCCTCAAGAGACCCAGTACTTC CASSLTGPPQETQYF
. TRBJ2-1 . TRBV7-8 TGTGCCAGCAGCTTAGCGGGAGTGAGGTATGAGCAGTTCTTC CASSLAGVRYEQFF
TRBD2 TRBJ2-5 . TRBV5-1 TGCGCCAGCAGCTTCGGACTAGCGGGGGGCCTCCAAGAGACCCAGTACTTC CASSFGLAGGLQETQYF
. TRBJ2-7 once TRBV29-1 TGCAGCGTCGCAGTCCTATGGGACATTTCCTACGAGCAGTACTTC CSVAVLWDISYEQYF
TRBD1 TRBJ1-4 . TRBV10-2 TGCGCCAGCCGTAGGGACAGGGGAAATGAAAAACTGTTTTTT CASRRDRGNEKLFF
TRBD2 TRBJ2-1 . TRBV9 TGTGCCAGCAGCGCGGGGACTAGCGCAACCTACAATGAGCAGTTCTTC CASSAGTSATYNEQFF
TRBD2 TRBJ2-5 . TRBV18 TGTGCCAGCTCACCTGCACTAGCGGATCAAGAGACCCAGTACTTC CASSPALADQETQYF
. TRBJ2-3 . TRBV5-8 TGTGCCAGCAGCTTGGTTACGGTCGAACAGGGAAGGGGCACAGATACGCAGTATTTT CASSLVTVEQGRGTDTQYF
TRBD2 TRBJ2-2 . TRBV10-3 TGTGCCATCAGTGAGATGCTAGCGGGGGGCGACCTTTACACCGGGGAGCTGTTTTTT CAISEMLAGGDLYTGELFF
. TRBJ2-3 . TRBV25-1 TGTGCCAGCCTAAGGGGGGGGGAAGATACGCAGTATTTT CASLRGGEDTQYF
TRBD2 TRBJ2-2 . TRBV7-8 TGTGCCAGCAGCTTACGGTCTAGCGGGAGGAGTACCGGGGAGCTGTTTTTT CASSLRSSGRSTGELFF
. TRBJ1-6 few TRBV4-2 TGTGCCAGCAGCCAGGAGGCGCACCTACCCCTCCACTTT CASSQEAHLPLHF
. TRBJ1-2 . TRBV6-6 TGTGCCAGCAGTTACGGGGCAGACGGCTACACCTTC CASSYGADGYTF
. TRBJ2-5 . TRBV11-2 TGTGCCAGCAGCTCACCAGACTATTCCGTCAGAGAGACCCAGTACTTC CASSSPDYSVRETQYF
. TRBJ2-2 . TRBV7-9 TGTGCCAGCAGCTTAGTGAGCGGAAACACCGGGGAGCTGTTTTTT CASSLVSGNTGELFF
. TRBJ2-6 few TRBV4-1 TGCGCCAGCAGCTACCTGGACTTGGAGGCCAACGTCCTGACTTTC CASSYLDLEANVLTF
. TRBJ1-1 . TRBV30 TGTGCCTGGAGTGGGAGGGATTCGATGGCTTTCTTT CAWSGRDSMAFF
TRBD1 TRBJ2-2 . TRBV11-3 TGTGCCAGCAGCGCGGACAGGGGGAACACCGGGGAGCTGTTTTTT CASSADRGNTGELFF
TRBD1 TRBJ1-3 . TRBV6-5 TGTGCCAGCAGTTACGGGACAGGGGGCGAAAACACCATATATTTT CASSYGTGGENTIYF
. TRBJ1-1 few TRBV6-5 TGTGCCAGCAGTTACAACAGGAACACTGAAGCTTTCTTT CASSYNRNTEAFF
TRBD1 TRBJ2-3 . TRBV5-4 TGTGCCAGCAGCTTCCGGGCGAGGACAGGGTACCCAGATACGCAGTATTTT CASSFRARTGYPDTQYF
TRBD1 TRBJ1-4 . TRBV7-6 TGTGCCAGCAGCTCCAGACAGGGGGGCGAAAAACTGTTTTTT CASSSRQGGEKLFF
. TRBJ1-6 . TRBV2 TGTGCCAGCAGGAGGGAGGTCGCCACACTAGACTATAATTCACCCCTCCACTTT CASRREVATLDYNSPLHF
TRBD2 TRBJ2-3 . TRBV7-9 TGTGCCAGCAGCTGGACTAGCGGGGTGGATACGCAGTATTTT CASSWTSGVDTQYF
. TRBJ1-4 few TRBV25-1 TGTGCCAGCAGTGACGGGGTTAATGAAAAACTGTTTTTT CASSDGVNEKLFF
TRBD1 TRBJ1-5 . TRBV5-5 TGTGCCAGCAGCCGGGACAGGGGAGGGGGTCAGCCCCAGCATTTT CASSRDRGGGQPQHF
. TRBJ2-5 once TRBV7-9 TGTGCCAGCAGCTTTTCGTACGCGGGTGCAGAGACCCAGTACTTC CASSFSYAGAETQYF
TRBD2 TRBJ2-5 . TRBV7-9 TGTGCCAGCAGCTTAGGGGTGACTAGCGGCCAAGAGACCCAGTACTTC CASSLGVTSGQETQYF
. TRBJ2-2 . TRBV12-5 TGTGCTAGTGGTTTGGTACAGGGCCTGAACACCGGGGAGCTGTTTTTT CASGLVQGLNTGELFF
TRBD1 TRBJ2-7 . TRBV12-5 TGTGCTAGTGCCTTACAGGGGTGGGACGAGCAGTACTTC CASALQGWDEQYF
. TRBJ1-1 . TRBV11-2 TGTGCCAGCAGCCCCGGGTTTCAGTACACTGAAGCTTTCTTT CASSPGFQYTEAFF
. TRBJ1-5 . TRBV11-2 TGTGCCAGCAGCTTAGATTCCAGGGTTAGCAATCAGCCCCAGCATTTT CASSLDSRVSNQPQHF
TRBD2 TRBJ2-1 . TRBV2 TGTGCCAGCAGTGAAAGGGTCCCGGGGACTAGCGGTAACAATGAGCAGTTCTTC CASSERVPGTSGNNEQFF
. TRBJ2-6 . TRBV13 TGTGCCAGCAGCTTGCGACCGACAAGCTCTGGGGCCAACGTCCTGACTTTC CASSLRPTSSGANVLTF
TRBD2 TRBJ2-1 . TRBV29-1 TGCAGCGCTAACGGCCTACTAGCGGGAGATGGCAATGAGCAGTTCTTC CSANGLLAGDGNEQFF
TRBD1 TRBJ2-5 . TRBV5-1 TGCGCCAGCAGCCCGGGACAGCAAGAGACCCAGTACTTC CASSPGQQETQYF